Listed below are T cell receptor beta chains from one sample, sequenced in a study of blood T cell repertoires in COVID-19. Sequencing used immunoSEQ multiplex PCR; TCRdb keeps in-frame clones, though not all of them. The repertoire consists of 300,000 to 350,000 clones, with about nine tenths occurring once and the leading ten covering under 2%. Sequencing input: peripheral blood. These receptors were collected from a young woman with COVID-19, enrolled during active disease. Both conserved end residues are part of each CDR3. D genes are given only for firm matches. The size entry is marked missing in some rows and otherwise reads once, few, many or a size class.

d_gene,abundance,j_gene,v_gene,CDR3aa,CDR3nt
-,-,TRBJ2-2,TRBV11-2,CASSPRSLLLNTGELFF,TGTGCCAGCAGCCCCCGGTCCCTTTTACTGAACACCGGGGAGCTGTTTTTT
TRBD2,once,TRBJ2-1,TRBV9,CASSVGLAGEQFF,TGTGCCAGCAGCGTAGGACTAGCAGGTGAGCAGTTCTTC
-,-,TRBJ1-2,TRBV14,CASSQDWVGSGAYGYTF,TGTGCCAGCAGCCAAGATTGGGTTGGGTCAGGGGCCTATGGCTACACCTTC
TRBD1,many,TRBJ2-2,TRBV30,CAWSVQGAGGELFF,TGTGCCTGGAGTGTACAGGGGGCAGGCGGGGAGCTGTTTTTT
-,-,TRBJ1-5,TRBV5-1,CASSSGSSQDQPQHF,TGCGCCAGCAGCTCGGGATCGAGCCAAGATCAGCCCCAGCATTTT
TRBD1,-,TRBJ1-3,TRBV18,CASSTGPGNTIYF,TGTGCCAGCTCGACAGGGCCTGGAAACACCATATATTTT
-,-,TRBJ1-5,TRBV18,CASSPDLNQPQHF,TGTGCCAGCTCCCCTGACTTGAATCAGCCCCAGCATTTT
-,-,TRBJ1-2,TRBV12-3/TRBV12-4,CASSRQGLGDYTF,TGTGCCAGCAGTCGTCAGGGGCTAGGAGACTACACCTTC
-,-,TRBJ2-1,TRBV7-3,CASSLDWSSYNEQFF,TGTGCCAGCAGCTTAGACTGGAGCTCCTACAATGAGCAGTTCTTC
-,-,TRBJ2-5,TRBV7-9,CASSSSRGARNQETQYF,TGTGCCAGCAGCTCAAGCCGGGGGGCGCGGAACCAAGAGACCCAGTACTTC
TRBD1,-,TRBJ2-5,TRBV27,CASQDRDQETQYF,TGTGCCAGCCAGGACAGGGACCAAGAGACCCAGTACTTC
-,-,TRBJ2-3,TRBV11-2,CASSSVSTDTQYF,TGTGCCAGCAGCTCCGTTTCCACAGATACGCAGTATTTT
-,-,TRBJ1-5,TRBV6-6,CASTPRRNSNQPQHF,TGTGCCAGCACCCCTCGGAGGAATAGCAATCAGCCCCAGCATTTT
-,-,TRBJ1-5,TRBV12-3/TRBV12-4,CASSTQGQPQHF,TGTGCCAGCAGCACACAGGGTCAGCCCCAGCATTTT
TRBD1,-,TRBJ1-2,TRBV7-9,CASSLPTGRGYTF,TGTGCCAGCAGCTTACCGACAGGGCGCGGCTACACCTTC
TRBD1,-,TRBJ1-6,TRBV27,CASSLTSRTGWRPLHF,TGTGCCAGCAGTCTTACATCTCGGACAGGGTGGAGGCCCCTCCACTTT
-,-,TRBJ1-3,TRBV7-8,CASSFGPAGNTIYF,TGTGCCAGCAGCTTTGGGCCGGCTGGAAACACCATATATTTT
-,-,TRBJ2-3,TRBV7-3,CASSSGGTDTQYF,TGTGCCAGCAGCTCGGGGGGCACAGATACGCAGTATTTT
-,-,TRBJ2-3,TRBV5-4,CASSSGTDTQYF,TGTGCCAGCAGCTCCGGCACAGATACGCAGTATTTT
TRBD1,-,TRBJ2-3,TRBV9,CASSARGLGQAADTQYF,TGTGCCAGCAGCGCAAGAGGATTGGGACAGGCTGCAGATACGCAGTATTTT
TRBD1,-,TRBJ1-2,TRBV7-9,CASSLEQGNYGYTF,TGTGCCAGCAGCTTAGAACAGGGGAACTATGGCTACACCTTC
TRBD1,-,TRBJ1-2,TRBV4-1,CASSQFIRTGGRAIARGYTF,TGCGCCAGCAGCCAATTCATTCGGACAGGGGGGAGGGCCATTGCGAGGGGCTACACCTTC
-,-,TRBJ1-2,TRBV3-1/TRBV3-2,CASSSVGLGYTF,TGTGCCAGCAGCTCCGTGGGGCTAGGCTACACCTTC
-,-,TRBJ2-6,TRBV6-5,CASSYRVSGANVLTF,TGTGCCAGCAGTTACCGCGTATCTGGGGCCAACGTCCTGACTTTC
-,-,TRBJ2-5,TRBV13,CASSLGLGGQETQYF,TGTGCCAGCAGCTTAGGCCTGGGGGGCCAAGAGACCCAGTACTTC
TRBD1,-,TRBJ1-4,TRBV5-6,CASSLLGQGGEKLFF,TGTGCCAGCAGCTTGCTGGGACAGGGAGGTGAAAAACTGTTTTTT
-,-,TRBJ1-2,TRBV10-3,CAISVGVSAYGYTF,TGTGCCATCAGTGTTGGAGTCAGCGCCTATGGCTACACCTTC
-,once,TRBJ2-7,TRBV4-3,CASSQDSGTPYEQYF,TGCGCCAGCAGCCAAGATTCGGGGACTCCCTACGAGCAGTACTTC
-,-,TRBJ2-2,TRBV7-9,CASSSRDPGELFF,TGTGCCAGCAGCTCCCGGGATCCCGGGGAGCTGTTTTTT
TRBD1,-,TRBJ1-6,TRBV11-3,CASSSTADRANSPLHF,TGTGCCAGCAGCTCTACCGCCGACAGGGCTAATTCACCCCTCCACTTT
-,-,TRBJ1-2,TRBV28,CASSLLTGDGYTF,TGTGCCAGCAGTTTACTGACAGGAGATGGCTACACCTTC
-,-,TRBJ2-3,TRBV3-1/TRBV3-2,CASSQGLVPSTDTQYF,TGTGCCAGCAGCCAAGGACTTGTACCTAGCACAGATACGCAGTATTTT
-,-,TRBJ1-5,TRBV19,CATSRGNQPQHF,TGTGCCACTTCCAGGGGAAACCAGCCCCAGCATTTT
-,-,TRBJ1-1,TRBV7-2,CASSLKRLMNTEAFF,TGTGCCAGCAGCCTAAAGAGGTTGATGAACACTGAAGCTTTCTTT
TRBD1,-,TRBJ1-1,TRBV29-1,CSVGGQGKTEAFF,TGCAGCGTGGGGGGACAGGGGAAAACTGAAGCTTTCTTT
-,-,TRBJ2-3,TRBV3-1/TRBV3-2,CASSQVIDTQYF,TGTGCCAGCAGCCAAGTCATAGATACGCAGTATTTT
TRBD1,few,TRBJ2-2,TRBV6-1,CASSDWTGRKNTGELFF,TGTGCCAGCAGTGATTGGACAGGGAGGAAGAACACCGGGGAGCTGTTTTTT
-,-,TRBJ1-2,TRBV29-1,CSVATPDRNNYGYTF,TGCAGCGTTGCCACTCCAGACAGGAACAACTATGGCTACACCTTC
-,-,TRBJ2-5,TRBV30,CAWSKGLKRGIGRETQYF,TGTGCCTGGAGTAAGGGGTTGAAAAGGGGCATAGGGCGAGAGACCCAGTACTTC
-,-,TRBJ1-1,TRBV5-6,CASSFLGAGEAFF,TGTGCCAGCAGCTTTCTGGGGGCGGGTGAAGCTTTCTTT
TRBD1,-,TRBJ1-2,TRBV19,CASSTSGTGTGYTF,TGTGCCAGTAGTACCTCAGGGACAGGGACCGGCTACACCTTC
-,-,TRBJ1-1,TRBV6-4,CASSPRRGGEAFF,TGTGCCAGCAGTCCCCGCCGGGGGGGTGAAGCTTTCTTT
-,-,TRBJ1-5,TRBV28,CASTPGNQPQHF,TGTGCCAGCACTCCCGGCAATCAGCCCCAGCATTTT
-,once,TRBJ1-2,TRBV5-5,CASSLGVQVNYGYTF,TGTGCCAGCAGCTTAGGAGTACAGGTTAACTATGGCTACACCTTC
TRBD1,-,TRBJ2-2,TRBV2,CASNGQGTNTGELFF,TGTGCCAGCAATGGACAGGGAACGAACACCGGGGAGCTGTTTTTT
TRBD1,few,TRBJ1-6,TRBV5-1,CASSPGGAYNSPLHF,TGCGCCAGCAGCCCAGGGGGAGCCTATAATTCACCCCTCCACTTT